This is a list of T cell receptor beta chains from one sample in a study of blood T cell repertoires in COVID-19. The table came from immunoSEQ multiplex PCR; TCRdb's copy has only in-frame clones and leaves some out. The data show about 240,000 clones, 80% to 90% seen once. Material: peripheral blood. The origin of the receptors is a woman aged 80 or over with COVID-19, enrolled during active disease. The CDR3 runs from the conserved cysteine through the conserved F or W. The D gene is left open where the match is weak.

J | V | D | DNA | CDR3
TRBJ1-4 | TRBV7-2 | NA | TGTGCCAGCAGCGCCGCGAGGAGTATATCTAATGAAAAACTGTTTTTT | CASSAARSISNEKLFF
TRBJ1-2 | TRBV9 | NA | TGTGCCAGCAGCCCCCGACAAAAGTTCTCTGGCTACACCTTC | CASSPRQKFSGYTF
TRBJ1-2 | TRBV10-2 | TRBD1 | TGCGCCAGTACAGGGGGCTCGGACTATGGCTACACCTTC | CASTGGSDYGYTF
TRBJ2-1 | TRBV2 | TRBD1 | TGTGCCAGCGGCCACAGGGGGCCTAACAATGAGCAGTTCTTC | CASGHRGPNNEQFF
TRBJ1-2 | TRBV5-1 | TRBD1 | TGCGCCAGCAGCGCCTACGATACAGGGGGCTTTCGAGGCTACACCTTC | CASSAYDTGGFRGYTF
TRBJ1-1 | TRBV5-5 | NA | TGTGCCAGCAGCCTAACAGGGTGGAGCACTGAAGCTTTCTTT | CASSLTGWSTEAFF
TRBJ2-6 | TRBV7-8 | NA | TGTGCCAGCAGCTTATCAGGGCCCGGGGCCAACGTCCTGACTTTC | CASSLSGPGANVLTF
TRBJ2-5 | TRBV5-4 | NA | TGTGCCAGCAGCTTGGATCAGAGAGAGGTGGATGGGGAGACCCAGTACTTC | CASSLDQREVDGETQYF
TRBJ1-2 | TRBV10-3 | NA | TGTGCCACTTCCGCAGGGGTTCCTTATGGCTACACCTTC | CATSAGVPYGYTF
TRBJ2-2 | TRBV5-1 | NA | TGCGCCAGCAGCTTGGTGGCGGGCACCGGGGAGCTGTTTTTT | CASSLVAGTGELFF
TRBJ2-3 | TRBV7-8 | TRBD1 | TGTGCCAGCAGCTCCGGGACAGACACAGATACGCAGTATTTT | CASSSGTDTDTQYF